The source of this T cell receptor beta chain is a study of CD8+ T cells in alopecia areata. For the study at large: Those patients who were treated received oral tofacitinib, which was given at 5 to 10 mg twice daily for moderate-to-severe alopecia areata. The protocol delivered tofacitinib for 6 to 18 months, then withdrew it for 6 months.

Extracted RNA was reverse transcribed into cDNA, the sequencing template. The data were produced by immunoSEQ multiplex PCR, yet TCRdb's version contains in-frame clones alone and is incomplete. Of some 130,000 clones listed, about 46% are singletons. V trimming: 5 bases; J trimming: 3 bases; junction bases outside the gene matches: 9. The CDR3 loop spans 15 amino acids. Germline CDR1 SEHNR, CDR2 FQNEAQ (reference sequence). In this sample, this clone turned up a few times. Its antigen is not identified. Patients with alopecia areata provided lesional scalp punch biopsies as well as peripheral blood. Study-wide results and limits: Scalp repertoires also include resident alphabeta T cells from normal skin.

This sequence joins TRBV7-9 and TRBJ1-1, with 7 bases fitting TRBD1. Sequencing used CD8+ T cells sorted from blood, obtained at week 0. The sequence came from a human donor with alopecia areata. CDR3 coding DNA: TGTGCCAGCAGCCTTCCGGACAGGACGGACACTGAAGCTTTCTTT. Encoded protein: CASSLPDRTDTEAFF.